This note documents a single T cell receptor beta chain sequence. Its antigen is as yet unknown. The data were taken from a study of identical twins. Whole-study findings and limits: Within cord blood, abundant beta clonotypes carried fewer insertions, but memory repertoires showed no such trend.

Using its own MiXCR run on the 5' RACE reads, TCRdb lists one record per CDR3 protein. This sample carries over 600,000 distinct CDR3 sequences, less than 25% of them seen once, and the ten largest clones take 4% to 4.5%. In germline, CDR1 is SGHTS, CDR2 YDEGEE. The V gene end was trimmed by 0 bases and the J gene end by 4 bases; junction bases not matched to a gene: 7. The CDR3 consists of 17 residues. In addition, the sample was reused for a study of T cells expressing NK-cell markers. From that study: Seven HCMV-seropositive donors and one seronegative donor made up the eight sequenced donors. In a group of several donors, dominant NKG2C+ clonotypes represented roughly 1.0-7.5% of CD8+ T cells. For a handful of donors, these clonotypes were likewise the leading ones in the CD3+CD56-NKG2C+ fraction.

This clonotype was sampled from a woman between 18 and 30 years old in good health. The specimen sequenced was PBMCs. The chain couples TRBV5-8 to TRBJ2-3, with TRBD2 identical over 11 bases. This CDR3 reads CASSLVPGLAVPDTQYF. For the CDR3, the DNA is TGTGCCAGCAGCTTGGTACCGGGACTAGCGGTACCAGATACGCAGTATTTT.